This TCR beta chain was sequenced in a study of OX40 agonist ivuxolimab in advanced cancers. In the study overall: Participants averaged approximately 61 years of age (range roughly 23 to 79) and were over 75% male.

Sequenced by immunoSEQ multiplex PCR; TCRdb stores in-frame clones only, minus some. The sample holds approximately 40,000 clones, about 91% seen once. Study-level results: Low normalized T-cell clonal expansion was additionally recorded for some nonresponders.

Note on this clone: Its antigen is not identified.

Autoimmune disease history or systemic immunosuppression excluded patients. The CDR3 sequence is 13 residues long. The V gene lost 2 bases and the J gene lost 0 bases, with 5 bases spanning the gap. The V gene's germline CDR1 is MNHEY and CDR2 SVGAGI. The sequence came from an adult with an advanced solid tumor such as melanoma, head and neck, liver or kidney cancer. The chain carries TRBV6-5 and TRBJ2-7; D unresolved. The sample consisted of CD4+ or CD8+ T cells sorted from blood, taken in a trial of the OX40 agonist ivuxolimab. Here the CDR3 DNA reads TGTGCCAGCAGTTACACCAGCTCCTACGAGCAGTACTTC. It is translated as CASSYTSSYEQYF.